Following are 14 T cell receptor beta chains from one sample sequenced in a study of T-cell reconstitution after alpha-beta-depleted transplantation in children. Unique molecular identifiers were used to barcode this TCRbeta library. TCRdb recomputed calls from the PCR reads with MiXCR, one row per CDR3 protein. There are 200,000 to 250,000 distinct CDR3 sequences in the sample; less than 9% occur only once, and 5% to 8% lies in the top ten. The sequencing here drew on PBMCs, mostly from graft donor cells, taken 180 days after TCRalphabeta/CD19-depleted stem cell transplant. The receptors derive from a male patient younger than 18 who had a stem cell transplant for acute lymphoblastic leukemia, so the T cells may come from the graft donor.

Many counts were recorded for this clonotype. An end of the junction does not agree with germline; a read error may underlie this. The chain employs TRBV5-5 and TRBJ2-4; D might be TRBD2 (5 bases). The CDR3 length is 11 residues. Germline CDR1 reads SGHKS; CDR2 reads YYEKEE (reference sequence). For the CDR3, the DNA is TGTGCCAGCAGCTCCGGGAAGTTGGAGGACTTC. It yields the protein CASSSGKLEDF.

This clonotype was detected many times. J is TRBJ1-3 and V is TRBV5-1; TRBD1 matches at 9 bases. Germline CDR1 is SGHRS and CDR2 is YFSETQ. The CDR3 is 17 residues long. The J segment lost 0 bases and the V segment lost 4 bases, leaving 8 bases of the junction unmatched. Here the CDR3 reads CASSIGQGWDSGNTIYF. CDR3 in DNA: TGCGCCAGCAGCATCGGACAGGGGTGGGACTCTGGAAACACCATATATTTT.

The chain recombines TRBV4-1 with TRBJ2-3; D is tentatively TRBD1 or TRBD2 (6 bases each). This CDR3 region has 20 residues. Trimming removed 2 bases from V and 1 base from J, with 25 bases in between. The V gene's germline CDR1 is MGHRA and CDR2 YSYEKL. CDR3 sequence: CASSQTGAWQHLTRTDTQYF. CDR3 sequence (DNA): TGCGCCAGCAGCCAAACGGGGGCGTGGCAGCACCTCACCCGCACAGATACGCAGTATTTT.

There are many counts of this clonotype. Here the CDR3 DNA reads TGTGCCAGCAGTTCTAGGGGTATCTCCTACGAGCAGTACTTC. Translating it yields CASSSRGISYEQYF. This rearrangement joins TRBV12-3 or TRBV12-4 to TRBJ2-7; D is possibly TRBD1 (5 bases). The CDR3 contains 14 residues. Trimming took 4 bases from V and 0 from J, leaving 10 bases between them.

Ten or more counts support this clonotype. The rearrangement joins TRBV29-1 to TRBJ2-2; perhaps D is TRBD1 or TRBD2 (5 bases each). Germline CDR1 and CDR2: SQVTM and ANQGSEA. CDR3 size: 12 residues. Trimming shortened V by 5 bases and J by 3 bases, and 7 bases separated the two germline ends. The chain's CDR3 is CSVLGDTGELFF. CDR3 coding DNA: TGCAGCGTTTTGGGGGACACCGGGGAGCTGTTTTTT.

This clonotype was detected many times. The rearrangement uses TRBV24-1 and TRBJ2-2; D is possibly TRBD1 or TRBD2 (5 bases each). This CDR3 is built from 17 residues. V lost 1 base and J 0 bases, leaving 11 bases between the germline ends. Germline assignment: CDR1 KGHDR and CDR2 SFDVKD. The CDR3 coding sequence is TGTGCCACCAGTGATTTTGGGGGACGGGCGAACACCGGGGAGCTGTTTTTT. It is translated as CATSDFGGRANTGELFF.

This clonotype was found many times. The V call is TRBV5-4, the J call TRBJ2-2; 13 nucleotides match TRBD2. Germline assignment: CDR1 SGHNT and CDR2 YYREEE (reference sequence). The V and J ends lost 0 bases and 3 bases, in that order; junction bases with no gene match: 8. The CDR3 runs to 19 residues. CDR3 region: CASSLELAGGPFHTGELFF. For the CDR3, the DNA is TGTGCCAGCAGCTTGGAACTAGCGGGGGGGCCGTTCCACACCGGGGAGCTGTTTTTT.

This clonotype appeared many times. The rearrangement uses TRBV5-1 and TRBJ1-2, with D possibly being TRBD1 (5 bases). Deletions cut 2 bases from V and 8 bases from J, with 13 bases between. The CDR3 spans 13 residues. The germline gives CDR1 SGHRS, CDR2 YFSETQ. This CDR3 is CASSFDGGRGYTF. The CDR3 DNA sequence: TGCGCCAGCAGCTTCGACGGGGGGAGAGGCTACACCTTC.

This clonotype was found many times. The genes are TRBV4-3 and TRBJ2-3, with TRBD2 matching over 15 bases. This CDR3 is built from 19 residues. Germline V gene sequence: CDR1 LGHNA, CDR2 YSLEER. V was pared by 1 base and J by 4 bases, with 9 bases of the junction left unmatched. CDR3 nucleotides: TGCGCCAGCAGCCAAGGATCACTCGGGACTAGCGGGGGGTCAGATACGCAGTATTTT. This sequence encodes CASSQGSLGTSGGSDTQYF.

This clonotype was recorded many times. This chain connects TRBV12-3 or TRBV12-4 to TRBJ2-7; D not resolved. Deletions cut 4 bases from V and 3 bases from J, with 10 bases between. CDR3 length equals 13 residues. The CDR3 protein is CASSSNLNYEQYF. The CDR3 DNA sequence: TGTGCCAGCAGTTCCAACTTGAACTACGAGCAGTACTTC.

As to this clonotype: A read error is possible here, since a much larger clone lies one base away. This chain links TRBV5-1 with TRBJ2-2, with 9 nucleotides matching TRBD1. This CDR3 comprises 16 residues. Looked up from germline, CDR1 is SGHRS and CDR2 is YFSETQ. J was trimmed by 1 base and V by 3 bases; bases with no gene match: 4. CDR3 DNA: TGCGCCAGCAGCTCCAGGACAGGGGTGAACACCGGGGAGCTGTTTTTT. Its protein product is CASSSRTGVNTGELFF.

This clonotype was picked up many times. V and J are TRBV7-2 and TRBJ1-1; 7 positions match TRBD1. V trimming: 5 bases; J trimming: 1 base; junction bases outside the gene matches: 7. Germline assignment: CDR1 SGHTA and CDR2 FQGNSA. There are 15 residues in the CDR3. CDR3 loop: CASSATGQQNTEAFF. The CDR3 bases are TGTGCCAGCAGCGCGACGGGACAGCAGAACACTGAAGCTTTCTTT.

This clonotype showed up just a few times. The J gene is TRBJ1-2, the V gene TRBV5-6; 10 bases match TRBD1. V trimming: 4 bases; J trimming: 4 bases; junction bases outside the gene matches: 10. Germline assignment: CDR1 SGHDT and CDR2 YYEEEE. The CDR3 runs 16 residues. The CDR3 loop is CASSLPAGQGSYGYTF. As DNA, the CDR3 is TGTGCCAGCAGCCTCCCCGCGGGACAGGGGAGCTATGGCTACACCTTC. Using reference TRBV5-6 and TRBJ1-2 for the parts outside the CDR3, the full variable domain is DAGVTQSPTHLIKTRGQQVTLRCSPKSGHDTVSWYQQALGQGPQFIFQYYEEEERQRGNFPDRFSGHQFPNYSSELNVNALLLGDSALYLCASSLPAGQGSYGYTFGSGTRLTVV.

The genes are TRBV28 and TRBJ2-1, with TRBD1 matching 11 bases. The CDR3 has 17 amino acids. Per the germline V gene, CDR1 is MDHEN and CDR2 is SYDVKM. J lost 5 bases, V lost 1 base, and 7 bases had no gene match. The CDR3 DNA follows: TGTGCCAGCAGTTTATTCCGGACAGGGGGCGTCCACAATGAGCAGTTCTTC. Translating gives CASSLFRTGGVHNEQFF.